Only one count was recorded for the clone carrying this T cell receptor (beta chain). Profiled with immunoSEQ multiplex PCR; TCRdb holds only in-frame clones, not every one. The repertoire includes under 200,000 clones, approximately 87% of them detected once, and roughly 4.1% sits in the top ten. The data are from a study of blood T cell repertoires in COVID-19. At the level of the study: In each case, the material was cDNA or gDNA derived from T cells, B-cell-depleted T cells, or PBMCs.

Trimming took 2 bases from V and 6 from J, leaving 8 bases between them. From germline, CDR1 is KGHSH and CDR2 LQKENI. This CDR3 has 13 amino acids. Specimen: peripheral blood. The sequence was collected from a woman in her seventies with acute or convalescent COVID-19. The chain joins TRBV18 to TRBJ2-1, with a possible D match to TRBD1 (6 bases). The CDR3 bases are TGTGCCAGCTCACCAGACAGGATCAATGAGCAGTTCTTC. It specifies CASSPDRINEQFF.